This T cell receptor (beta chain) was recorded in a study of T cell responses to AZD1222 COVID-19 vaccine. Germline-derived CDR1 and CDR2 are SGHDT and YYEEEE. The CDR3 has 14 amino acids. V gave up 1 base and J gave up 2 bases, with 8 bases separating them. Generated by immunoSEQ multiplex PCR, the TCRdb table keeps only in-frame clones and is missing some. This sample has roughly 150,000 clones, with approximately 90% found just once. The rearrangement links TRBV5-6 to TRBJ2-3, with D tentatively TRBD1 or TRBD2 (5 bases each). The specimen comprised peripheral blood, sampled after recovery from COVID-19. This TCR came from an adult who had recovered from COVID-19. In DNA, the CDR3 is TGTGCCAGCAGCTTGCAGGGAGCCACAGATACGCAGTATTTT. Protein product: CASSLQGATDTQYF.